The 2 T cell receptor beta chains presented below share a single source sample, sequenced in a study of T cell responses to AZD1222 COVID-19 vaccine. Using immunoSEQ multiplex PCR, the repertoire was profiled, and TCRdb retains in-frame clones only, with some absent. The table includes some 150,000 clones, around 90% detected once. The material sequenced was peripheral blood, taken 28 days after the second AZD1222 dose. Every receptor here comes from an adult who received the AZD1222 COVID-19 vaccine.

In this sample, this clone turned up once. The J gene is TRBJ1-4, the V gene TRBV5-1; 7 bases match TRBD1. With 0 bases clipped from V and 7 bases from J, the junction kept 6 bases outside the gene matches. Germline assignment: CDR1 SGHRS and CDR2 YFSETQ. CDR3 size: 15 residues. CDR3 in DNA: TGCGCCAGCAGCTTGGAGACAGGGCTGGGTGAAAAACTGTTTTTT. As protein: CASSLETGLGEKLFF.

The gene calls are TRBV9 and TRBJ2-6; TRBD2 is a possible D gene (5 bases). The V gene lost 5 bases and the J gene lost 0 bases, with 15 bases spanning the gap. This CDR3 contains 17 residues. Germline lookup yields CDR1 SGDLS and CDR2 YYNGEE. The CDR3 loop reads CASRNHDGNSGANVLTF. The DNA for the CDR3 is TGTGCCAGCAGGAACCATGACGGGAACTCTGGGGCCAACGTCCTGACTTTC.